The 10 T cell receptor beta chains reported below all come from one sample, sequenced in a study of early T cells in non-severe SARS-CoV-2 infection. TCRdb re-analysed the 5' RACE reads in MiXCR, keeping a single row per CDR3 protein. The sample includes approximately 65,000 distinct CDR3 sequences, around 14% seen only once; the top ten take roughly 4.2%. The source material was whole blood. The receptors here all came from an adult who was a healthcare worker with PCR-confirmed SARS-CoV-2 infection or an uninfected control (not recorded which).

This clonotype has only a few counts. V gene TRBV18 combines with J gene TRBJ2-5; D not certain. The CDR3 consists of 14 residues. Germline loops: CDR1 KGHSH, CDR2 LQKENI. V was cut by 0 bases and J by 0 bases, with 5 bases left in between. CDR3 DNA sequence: TGTGCCAGCTCACCACCAGCCAACCAAGAGACCCAGTACTTC. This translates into CASSPPANQETQYF.

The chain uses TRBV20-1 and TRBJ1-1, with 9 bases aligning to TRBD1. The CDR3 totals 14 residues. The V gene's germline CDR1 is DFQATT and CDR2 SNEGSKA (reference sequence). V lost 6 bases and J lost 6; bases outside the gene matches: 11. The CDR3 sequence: CSAYADRGSAEAFF. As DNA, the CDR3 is TGCAGTGCCTACGCAGACAGGGGGTCGGCTGAAGCTTTCTTT.

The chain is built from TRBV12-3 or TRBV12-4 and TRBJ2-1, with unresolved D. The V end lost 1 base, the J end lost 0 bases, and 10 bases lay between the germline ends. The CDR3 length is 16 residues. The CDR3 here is CASSLEGTASYNEQFF. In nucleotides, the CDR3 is TGTGCCAGCAGTTTAGAGGGAACCGCCTCCTACAATGAGCAGTTCTTC.

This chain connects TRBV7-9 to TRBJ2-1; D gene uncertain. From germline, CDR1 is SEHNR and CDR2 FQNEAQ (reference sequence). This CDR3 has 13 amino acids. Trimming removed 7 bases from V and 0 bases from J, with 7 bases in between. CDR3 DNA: TGTGCCAGCACGGGCGGCTCCTACAATGAGCAGTTCTTC. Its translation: CASTGGSYNEQFF.

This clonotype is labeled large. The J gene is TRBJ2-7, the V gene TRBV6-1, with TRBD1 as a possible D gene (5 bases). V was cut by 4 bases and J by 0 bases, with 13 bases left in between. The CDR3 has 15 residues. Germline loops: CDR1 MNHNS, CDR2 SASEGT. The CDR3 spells CASSVAQGLSYEQYF. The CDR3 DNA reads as TGTGCCAGCAGTGTCGCGCAGGGTCTCTCCTACGAGCAGTACTTC.

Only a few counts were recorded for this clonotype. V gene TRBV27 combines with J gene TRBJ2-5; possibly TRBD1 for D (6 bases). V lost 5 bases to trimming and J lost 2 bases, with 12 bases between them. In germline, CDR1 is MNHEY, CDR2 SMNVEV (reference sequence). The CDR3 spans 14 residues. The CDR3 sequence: CASSPRTEQETQYF. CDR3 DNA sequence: TGTGCCAGCAGTCCACGGACAGAACAAGAGACCCAGTACTTC.

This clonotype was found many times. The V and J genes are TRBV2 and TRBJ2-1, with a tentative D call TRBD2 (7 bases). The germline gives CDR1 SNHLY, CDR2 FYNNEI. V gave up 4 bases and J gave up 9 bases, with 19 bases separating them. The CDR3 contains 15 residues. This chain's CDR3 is CASSAGGGTMIEQFF. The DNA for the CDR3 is TGTGCCAGCAGTGCTGGGGGGGGGACAATGATTGAGCAGTTCTTC.

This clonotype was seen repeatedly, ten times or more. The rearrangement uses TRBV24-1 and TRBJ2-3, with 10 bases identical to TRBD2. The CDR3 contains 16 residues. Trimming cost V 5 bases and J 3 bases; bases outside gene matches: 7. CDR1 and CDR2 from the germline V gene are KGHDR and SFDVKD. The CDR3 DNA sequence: TGTGCCACCAGTGGAACGACTAGCGGGTTGACAGATACGCAGTATTTT. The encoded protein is CATSGTTSGLTDTQYF.

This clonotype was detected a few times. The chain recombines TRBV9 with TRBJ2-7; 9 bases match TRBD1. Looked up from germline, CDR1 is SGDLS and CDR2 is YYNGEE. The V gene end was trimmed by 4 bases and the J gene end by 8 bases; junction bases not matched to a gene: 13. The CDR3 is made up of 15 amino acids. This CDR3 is CASSPTPGQGGKQYF. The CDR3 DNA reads TGTGCCAGCAGCCCCACACCGGGACAGGGAGGGAAGCAGTACTTC.

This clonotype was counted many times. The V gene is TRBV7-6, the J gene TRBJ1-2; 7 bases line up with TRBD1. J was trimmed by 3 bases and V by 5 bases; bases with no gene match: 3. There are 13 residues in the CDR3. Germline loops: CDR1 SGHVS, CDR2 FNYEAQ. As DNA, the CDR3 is TGTGCCAGCAGCGCCGACAGGGACTATGGCTACACCTTC. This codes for CASSADRDYGYTF.